This T cell receptor (beta chain) was documented in a study of cytomegalovirus exposure and HLA in healthy donors. Overall study findings and caveats: In vitro experiments confirmed that three CMV-associated chains were specific for CMV antigens.

Per germline, CDR1 LNHDA and CDR2 SQIVND (reference sequence). The CDR3 is made up of 18 amino acids. V lost 3 bases to trimming and J lost 7 bases, with 27 bases between them. Concerning this clone itself: Its specificity is unknown.

PCR was performed using 60 Vbeta and 13 Jbeta primers. Sequencing was performed with immunoSEQ multiplex PCR; in TCRdb, only in-frame clones are kept and a portion is missing. There are about 160,000 clones in the sample; about 73% occur only once, and around 3.1% lies in the top ten. The receptor was derived from a woman aged 40 to 55 in good health and CMV-seronegative. Sample: PBMCs. V is TRBV19 and J is TRBJ1-1; D unresolved. In DNA form, the CDR3 reads TGTGCCAGTAGTATTGTCGTAGGTGTCGTCGCCACTAGAGGTGAAGCTTTCTTT. Amino acid sequence: CASSIVVGVVATRGEAFF.